The 30 T cell receptor beta chains below come from one sample, sequenced in a study of a mutant IDH1 vaccine in newly diagnosed glioma. These TCRs' antigens remain unknown. The time point was: week 23, last vaccination. Topical imiquimod was applied with each vaccine dose, which held 300 ug of mutant IDH1 20-mer peptide. Sequenced by immunoSEQ multiplex PCR; TCRdb stores in-frame clones only, minus some. This sample has roughly 10,000 clones, with 70% to 90% found just once. The material sequenced was PBMCs, taken from a glioma patient whose treatment included an IDH1 peptide vaccine. These receptors were collected from a woman in her thirties or forties with glioma. Some clones in this sample may be carry-over from other donors' samples.

This clone was counted between two and nine times. V and J are TRBV10-1 and TRBJ1-1, with 8 nucleotides matching TRBD1. Germline V gene sequence: CDR1 WNHNN, CDR2 SYGVQD (reference sequence). J was trimmed by 4 bases and V by 5 bases; bases with no gene match: 6. The CDR3 extends over 14 amino acids. The CDR3 nucleotides are TGCGCCAGCAGTCCCCGACAGGGGAGCACTGAAGCTTTCTTT. Its protein product is CASSPRQGSTEAFF.

This chain joins TRBV6-1 and TRBJ1-1; the match to TRBD1 covers 8 bases. Germline assignment: CDR1 MNHNS and CDR2 SASEGT. This CDR3 has 15 residues. Trimming cost V 10 bases and J 2 bases; bases outside gene matches: 12. The CDR3: CATRVGTGVNTEAFF. The CDR3, as DNA: TGTGCCACCAGGGTGGGGACAGGAGTTAACACTGAAGCTTTCTTT.

This rearrangement joins TRBV7-9 to TRBJ1-1, with D unresolved. With 2 bases removed from V and 11 bases from J, the gap between germline ends came to 9 bases. Germline loops: CDR1 SEHNR, CDR2 FQNEAQ (reference sequence). The length of the CDR3 is 11 residues. The CDR3 loop reads CASSLRGGAFF. Written as DNA, the CDR3 is TGTGCCAGCAGCTTAAGAGGTGGTGCTTTCTTT.

The chain carries TRBV27 and TRBJ2-1; 7 bases are shared with TRBD2. CDR1 is MNHEY, CDR2 SMNVEV, per germline (reference sequence). The V gene end was trimmed by 5 bases and the J gene end by 6 bases; junction bases not matched to a gene: 4. The CDR3 runs 13 residues. For the CDR3, the DNA is TGTGCCAGCAGTCCCGGGACTACCAATGAGCAGTTCTTC. This translates into CASSPGTTNEQFF.

The gene calls are TRBV5-1 and TRBJ2-2, with 8 bases that match TRBD1. Germline-derived CDR1 and CDR2 are SGHRS and YFSETQ. Trimming removed 0 bases from V and 4 bases from J; junction bases left unmatched: 5. CDR3 length: 16 residues. The CDR3: CASSLDPGGVTGELFF. The DNA for the CDR3 is TGCGCCAGCAGCTTGGATCCAGGGGGCGTCACCGGGGAGCTGTTTTTT.

V gene TRBV6-5 combines with J gene TRBJ2-2; TRBD1 is a possible D gene (6 bases). V shed 6 bases and J shed 6 bases, with 14 bases lying between them. This CDR3 is built from 14 residues. CDR1 and CDR2 from the germline V gene are MNHEY and SVGAGI. The chain's CDR3 is CASSQRGGAGELFF. The CDR3, as DNA: TGTGCCAGCAGCCAAAGAGGGGGAGCCGGGGAGCTGTTTTTT.

The genes are TRBV4-1 and TRBJ1-2; D not certain. This CDR3 has 14 amino acids. Trimming stripped 5 bases from V and 0 bases from J, with 10 bases between. Per the germline V gene, CDR1 is MGHRA and CDR2 is YSYEKL. The CDR3 is CASSAPGANYGYTF. CDR3 coding DNA: TGCGCCAGCAGCGCCCCGGGAGCTAACTATGGCTACACCTTC.

As to this clone: Relative to the germline gene, one junction end is altered; a read error may explain this. The V and J genes are TRBV7-2 and TRBJ2-5; a weak D match, TRBD2 (7 bases). From germline, CDR1 is SGHTA and CDR2 FQGNSA. The length of the CDR3 is 16 residues. The CDR3 protein is CASTLGIGGPRETQYF. The CDR3 DNA is TGTGCCAGCACCTTAGGAATCGGGGGGCCACGGGAGACCCAGTACTTC.

V is TRBV11-2 and J is TRBJ2-7; TRBD1 aligns across 10 bases. Germline values: CDR1 SGHAT, CDR2 FQNNGV. The trim removed 3 bases at V and 5 bases at J, leaving 10 bases unmatched. The CDR3 runs to 16 residues. The CDR3 DNA is TGTGCCAGCAGCTTTGAGGGGACAGGGGAATTTAACGAGCAGTACTTC. It yields the protein CASSFEGTGEFNEQYF.

J is TRBJ1-2 and V is TRBV30; 8 bases are shared with TRBD1. The V segment lost 3 bases and the J segment 4 bases; nucleotides outside the gene matches: 7. Looked up from germline, CDR1 is GTSNPN and CDR2 is SVGIG (reference sequence). The CDR3 covers 14 residues. The CDR3 sequence is CAWSPQGAVYGYTF. DNA for the CDR3: TGTGCCTGGAGCCCCCAGGGGGCGGTCTATGGCTACACCTTC.

The V and J genes are TRBV30 and TRBJ1-2; no definite D call. The CDR3 consists of 14 residues. Trimming removed 0 bases at V and 0 bases at J, with 8 bases between. Germline values: CDR1 GTSNPN, CDR2 SVGIG (reference sequence). The CDR3 bases are TGTGCCTGGAGTGTAGAGGTCTCTAACTATGGCTACACCTTC. Protein product: CAWSVEVSNYGYTF.

The J gene is TRBJ2-7, the V gene TRBV19; D remains unclear. V was cut by 6 bases and J by 3 bases, with 12 bases left in between. Germline V gene data show CDR1 as LNHDA and CDR2 as SQIVND (reference sequence). The CDR3 is 13 amino acids. CDR3 protein: CASRVAGNYEQYF. CDR3 in DNA: TGTGCCAGTAGGGTAGCAGGCAACTACGAGCAGTACTTC.

This chain joins TRBV28 and TRBJ2-7; the match to TRBD2 covers 12 bases. The CDR3 is 16 residues long. Germline V gene lookup returns CDR1 MDHEN and CDR2 SYDVKM. V lost 4 bases and J lost 3; bases outside the gene matches: 7. CDR3: CASSSFRLAGDYEQYF. As DNA, the CDR3 is TGTGCCAGCAGTTCCTTCCGACTAGCGGGAGACTACGAGCAGTACTTC. The entire variable domain, with the rest obtained from reference TRBV28 and TRBJ2-7, is as follows: DVKVTQSSRYLVKRTGEKVFLECVQDMDHENMFWYRQDPGLGLRLIYFSYDVKMKEKGDIPEGYSVSREKKERFSLILESASTNQTSMYLCASSSFRLAGDYEQYFGPGTRLTVT.

The rearrangement joins TRBV5-6 to TRBJ1-2; TRBD1 might be the D (5 bases). CDR3 size: 14 residues. V gave up 0 bases and J gave up 4 bases, with 10 bases separating them. The germline CDR1 and CDR2 sequences are SGHDT and YYEEEE. In nucleotides, the CDR3 is TGTGCCAGCAGCTTGGTACGACAGTTCTATGGCTACACCTTC. Protein: CASSLVRQFYGYTF.

V and J are TRBV7-9 and TRBJ2-1, with a weak D call TRBD1 (6 bases). V was clipped by 4 bases and J by 3 bases, with 16 bases between them. Per germline, CDR1 SEHNR and CDR2 FQNEAQ (reference sequence). The CDR3 sequence is 16 residues long. The CDR3 here is CASSSSSQGIYNEQFF. The CDR3 nucleotides are TGTGCCAGCAGCTCATCGTCCCAGGGGATCTACAATGAGCAGTTCTTC.

This rearrangement joins TRBV27 to TRBJ2-1; perhaps TRBD1 as D (6 bases). This CDR3 has 15 residues. Germline lookup yields CDR1 MNHEY and CDR2 SMNVEV (reference sequence). V was pared by 3 bases and J by 7 bases, with 16 bases between. CDR3 coding DNA: TGTGCCAGCAGTTTCCTACAGGGATCAAGGAATGAGCAGTTCTTC. This gives the protein CASSFLQGSRNEQFF.

The V call is TRBV9, the J call TRBJ2-7; weak D call: TRBD1 (6 bases). Germline CDR1 SGDLS, CDR2 YYNGEE. CDR3 size: 16 residues. V was pared by 5 bases and J by 5 bases, with 23 bases between. The CDR3 DNA is TGTGCCAGCAGTGGAGCCCCACTAGACAGGCTACACGAGCAGTACTTC. Amino acid sequence: CASSGAPLDRLHEQYF.

The rearrangement links TRBV2 to TRBJ1-2; D is unclear. V was cut by 6 bases and J by 2 bases, with 19 bases left in between. CDR1 SNHLY and CDR2 FYNNEI come from the germline V gene. The CDR3 runs 16 residues. The CDR3 here is CASSLDPSGGNYGYTF. CDR3 DNA: TGTGCCAGCAGCCTCGACCCAAGTGGAGGCAACTATGGCTACACCTTC.

Written as DNA, the CDR3 is TGTGCCAGCAGCTTCCGGGGGGCGCGGAGCAATCAGCCCCAGCATTTT. This sequence encodes CASSFRGARSNQPQHF. The genes are TRBV5-5 and TRBJ1-5, with a tentative D call TRBD1 (6 bases). The germline gives CDR1 SGHKS, CDR2 YYEKEE (reference sequence). The ends were cut back, 2 bases at V and 1 base at J, with 13 bases in the middle. The CDR3 totals 16 residues.

This clone was observed a handful of times. The chain joins TRBV27 to TRBJ1-1, with TRBD1 matching 8 bases. The V and J ends lost 6 bases and 1 base, in that order; junction bases with no gene match: 10. Germline CDR1 is MNHEY and CDR2 is SMNVEV (reference sequence). This CDR3 is 16 amino acids long. The CDR3 reads CASRDQQGVKNTEAFF. The DNA of the CDR3 is TGTGCCAGCAGAGACCAACAGGGGGTTAAGAACACTGAAGCTTTCTTT.

The genes are TRBV4-1 and TRBJ2-3, with 13 positions matching TRBD2. J gave up 2 bases and V 0 bases, and 2 bases lay outside the gene matches. The germline CDR1 and CDR2 sequences are MGHRA and YSYEKL. The CDR3 is 17 residues long. The CDR3 sequence is CASSQEGLAGPTDTQYF. The CDR3 DNA is TGCGCCAGCAGCCAAGAGGGACTAGCGGGACCCACAGATACGCAGTATTTT.

The CDR3 reads CASRSYEQYF. The CDR3, as DNA: TGCGCCAGCAGGTCTTACGAGCAGTACTTC. The chain is built from TRBV10-1 and TRBJ2-7; unclear D gene. V lost 6 bases to trimming and J lost 4 bases, with 4 bases between them. Looked up from germline, CDR1 is WNHNN and CDR2 is SYGVQD (reference sequence). This CDR3 contains 10 residues.

The chain couples TRBV6-6 to TRBJ2-2, with D hard to call. The CDR3 has 13 amino acids. Trimming shortened V by 2 bases and J by 3 bases, and 4 bases separated the two germline ends. CDR1 MNHNY and CDR2 SVGAGI come from the germline V gene (reference sequence). As DNA, the CDR3 is TGTGCCAGCAGTTACGGTGACACCGGGGAGCTGTTTTTT. The encoded protein is CASSYGDTGELFF.

V usage is TRBV7-2 and J usage is TRBJ1-2; no clear D gene. Trimming shortened V by 1 base and J by 8 bases, and 5 bases separated the two germline ends. Germline CDR1 and CDR2: SGHTA and FQGNSA. The CDR3 runs 11 residues. The CDR3 DNA follows: TGTGCCAGCAGCTTAGGTCTGGGCTACACCTTC. Its protein product is CASSLGLGYTF.

The CDR3 DNA follows: TGCGCCAGCAGCCAAGAATCTCGAACACTAGCCAAAAACATTCAGTACTTC. Amino acids: CASSQESRTLAKNIQYF. The chain is built from TRBV4-1 and TRBJ2-4; D remains ambiguous. CDR1 and CDR2 (germline): MGHRA, YSYEKL. The CDR3 runs 17 residues. V lost 0 bases and J 0 bases, leaving 12 bases between the germline ends.

The rearrangement joins TRBV9 to TRBJ1-1, with D maybe TRBD1 (5 bases). This CDR3 comprises 17 residues. The germline V gene encodes CDR1 SGDLS and CDR2 YYNGEE. Trimming took off 4 bases at V and 1 base at J, with 20 bases between the two ends. The CDR3 here is CASSPGVIGHANTEAFF. CDR3 nucleotides: TGTGCCAGCAGCCCCGGGGTAATAGGACACGCGAACACTGAAGCTTTCTTT.

The chain carries TRBV19 and TRBJ2-7; TRBD1 matches 10 bases. V was pared by 7 bases and J by 4 bases, with 4 bases of the junction left unmatched. Germline V lookup: CDR1 LNHDA, CDR2 SQIVND (reference sequence). The CDR3 extends over 13 amino acids. The CDR3 protein is CASTDRGGYEQYF. CDR3 in DNA: TGTGCCAGTACGGACAGGGGGGGATACGAGCAGTACTTC.

The rearrangement links TRBV5-4 to TRBJ1-5; 9 bases match TRBD1. Germline CDR1 is SGHNT and CDR2 is YYREEE (reference sequence). This CDR3 is 13 amino acids long. Trimming cost V 4 bases and J 9 bases; bases outside gene matches: 5. The CDR3 nucleotides are TGTGCCAGCAGCGAGGGACAGGGTTCGCCCCAGCATTTT. Its protein is CASSEGQGSPQHF.

CDR3 loop: CASSFRAGGRGEQFF. In nucleotides, the CDR3 is TGTGCCAGCAGTTTTAGGGCGGGAGGGAGGGGTGAGCAGTTCTTC. The chain uses TRBV27 and TRBJ2-1; TRBD2 matches 9 bases. The ends lost 3 bases at V and 9 bases at J; junction bases unmatched: 9. There are 15 residues in the CDR3. Germline loops: CDR1 MNHEY, CDR2 SMNVEV (reference sequence).

The chain links TRBV18 to TRBJ2-7, with D perhaps matching TRBD2 (6 bases). The CDR3 consists of 16 residues. The germline V and J ends were trimmed by 6 bases and 7 bases, with 25 bases remaining between them. Germline V gene sequence: CDR1 KGHSH, CDR2 LQKENI. CDR3 coding DNA: TGTGCCAGCTCCCAATCGGGGACCGGGACTCAACCGGAGCAGTACTTC. Translated, it gives CASSQSGTGTQPEQYF.